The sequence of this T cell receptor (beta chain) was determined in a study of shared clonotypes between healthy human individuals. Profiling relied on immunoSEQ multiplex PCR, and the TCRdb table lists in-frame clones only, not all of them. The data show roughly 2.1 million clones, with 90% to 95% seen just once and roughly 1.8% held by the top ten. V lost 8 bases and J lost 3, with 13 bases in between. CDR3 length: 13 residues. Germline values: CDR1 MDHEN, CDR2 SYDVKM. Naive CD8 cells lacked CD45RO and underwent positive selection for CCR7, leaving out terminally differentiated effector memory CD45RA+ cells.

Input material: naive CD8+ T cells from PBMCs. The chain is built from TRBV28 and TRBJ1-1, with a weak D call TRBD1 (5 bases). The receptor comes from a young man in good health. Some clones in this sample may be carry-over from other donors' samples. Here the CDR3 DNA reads TGTGCCAGCCAACTAGGGGTGGACACTGAAGCTTTCTTT. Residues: CASQLGVDTEAFF.